The present T cell receptor (beta chain) was sequenced within a study of T cell responses to AZD1222 COVID-19 vaccine. Concerning this clone itself: The antigen is unknown.

Profiled with immunoSEQ multiplex PCR; TCRdb holds only in-frame clones, not every one. The sample has over 100,000 clones, 80% to 90% seen once. Study outcomes and limitations: All repertoire sampling was performed exclusively after the peak T cell response. The sample set comprised mostly white British donors with more females, and clonal diversity was possibly underestimated.

The length of the CDR3 is 17 residues. Trimming removed 0 bases from V and 7 bases from J; junction bases left unmatched: 11. This material consisted of peripheral blood, taken 28 days after the second AZD1222 dose. The sequence came from an adult who received the AZD1222 COVID-19 vaccine. V gene TRBV23-1 combines with J gene TRBJ2-7, with 11 positions matching TRBD1. TRBV23-1 carries the ORF label, with uncertain function. For the CDR3, the DNA is TGCGCCAGCAGTCAATCCCCGAACCGGGACAGGGGGGGAGAGCAGTACTTC. Translating it yields CASSQSPNRDRGGEQYF.